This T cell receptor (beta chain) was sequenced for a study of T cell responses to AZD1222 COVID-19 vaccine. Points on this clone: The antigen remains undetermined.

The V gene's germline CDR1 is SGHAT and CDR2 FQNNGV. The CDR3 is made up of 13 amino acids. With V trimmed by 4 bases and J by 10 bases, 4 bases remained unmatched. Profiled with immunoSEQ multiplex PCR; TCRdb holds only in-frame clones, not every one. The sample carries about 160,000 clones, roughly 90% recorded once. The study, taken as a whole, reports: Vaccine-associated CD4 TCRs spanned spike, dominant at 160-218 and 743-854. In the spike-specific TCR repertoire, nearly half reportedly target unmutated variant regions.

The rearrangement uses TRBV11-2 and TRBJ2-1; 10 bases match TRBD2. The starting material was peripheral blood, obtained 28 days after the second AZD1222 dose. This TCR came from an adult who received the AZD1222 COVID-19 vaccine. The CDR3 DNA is TGTGCCAGCAGCTCGGGACTAGCGACCGAGCAGTTCTTC. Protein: CASSSGLATEQFF.